Each of the 10 T cell receptor beta chains below was sequenced from the same sample in a study of cytomegalovirus exposure and HLA in healthy donors. The PCR ran on 60 Vbeta and 13 Jbeta primers. Assay used: immunoSEQ multiplex PCR; TCRdb lists only in-frame clones, some missing. Here the sample spans about 190,000 clones, about 87% being singletons. Sequencing input: PBMCs. These receptors were obtained from a man aged 25 to 45 in good health and CMV-seronegative.

The CDR3 region has the DNA TGTGCCAGCAGCGACGACGGGACAAAGGAGCAGTTCTTC. Translation gives CASSDDGTKEQFF. The chain employs TRBV7-9 and TRBJ2-1; D may be TRBD1 (6 bases). The germline V gene encodes CDR1 SEHNR and CDR2 FQNEAQ (reference sequence). Trimming pared 5 bases from V and 10 bases from J, leaving 15 bases between. The CDR3 spans 13 residues.

J is TRBJ2-5 and V is TRBV10-3, with TRBD1 as a possible D gene (5 bases). The J call may be wrong; the DNA end is better matched by TRBJ2-7. The CDR3 has 16 amino acids. The germline gives CDR1 ENHRY, CDR2 SYGVKD. CDR3 nucleotides: TGTGCCATCAGTGATCGGCGAGACAGAATCTCCTACGAGCAGTACTTC. Amino acid sequence: CAISDRRDRISYEQYF.

The V gene is TRBV7-8, the J gene TRBJ2-7; perhaps TRBD2 as D (6 bases). The V end lost 5 bases, the J end lost 3 bases, and 17 bases lay between the germline ends. The CDR3 sequence is 15 residues long. Germline assignment: CDR1 SGHVS and CDR2 FQNEAQ. The CDR3 bases are TGTGCCAGCAGCCAAATGGCTAGCGAGATCTACGAGCAGTACTTC. This gives the protein CASSQMASEIYEQYF.

This chain joins TRBV11-1 and TRBJ2-5; 8 bases match TRBD1. The CDR3 loop spans 14 amino acids. V was clipped by 5 bases and J by 2 bases; unmatched bases: 4. CDR1 is SGHAT, CDR2 FQDESV, per germline (reference sequence). DNA for the CDR3: TGTGCCAGCAGCCACAGGACAGGGCAAGAGACCCAGTACTTC. Encoded protein: CASSHRTGQETQYF.

The chain employs TRBV6-5 and TRBJ2-3; D perhaps matches TRBD1 (6 bases). The V gene's germline CDR1 is MNHEY and CDR2 SVGAGI. The CDR3 totals 12 residues. The ends were cut back, 6 bases at V and 5 bases at J, with 9 bases in the middle. CDR3 nucleotides: TGTGCCAGCAGGGCAGGGGAAGATACGCAGTATTTT. Its translation is CASRAGEDTQYF.

V and J are TRBV6-1 and TRBJ1-5; TRBD1 aligns across 9 bases. The CDR3 consists of 15 residues. J lost 4 bases, V lost 4 bases, and 5 bases had no gene match. The germline gives CDR1 MNHNS, CDR2 SASEGT. In nucleotides, the CDR3 is TGTGCCAGCAGTGCGGGGACAGGGACAAATCAGCCCCAGCATTTT. Its translation is CASSAGTGTNQPQHF.

CDR3 amino acids: CASSNRQGLETQYF. CDR3 coding DNA: TGTGCCAGCAGCAACAGGCAGGGGCTGGAGACCCAGTACTTC. The J gene is TRBJ2-5, the V gene TRBV5-6, with D possibly being TRBD1 (6 bases). CDR3 length equals 14 residues. The germline V gene encodes CDR1 SGHDT and CDR2 YYEEEE. Trimming pared 4 bases from V and 5 bases from J, leaving 15 bases between.

The gene calls are TRBV28 and TRBJ2-5; possible D gene TRBD1, 6 bases. This CDR3 region has 16 residues. V gave up 3 bases and J gave up 0 bases, with 14 bases separating them. Germline CDR1 MDHEN, CDR2 SYDVKM. This chain's CDR3 is CASSFLYREHQETQYF. Written as DNA, the CDR3 is TGTGCCAGCAGTTTCCTCTACAGGGAGCACCAAGAGACCCAGTACTTC.

This sequence joins TRBV13 and TRBJ1-1; 10 bases map to TRBD1. Germline V gene sequence: CDR1 PRHDT, CDR2 FYEKMQ (reference sequence). With V trimmed by 5 bases and J by 11 bases, 11 bases remained unmatched. CDR3 length: 14 residues. The CDR3 protein is CASSLRDRGLRAFF. The DNA of the CDR3 is TGTGCCAGCAGCCTCCGGGACAGGGGATTGCGTGCTTTCTTT.

V gene TRBV29-1 combines with J gene TRBJ2-7, with 8 bases lining up with TRBD1. This CDR3 contains 12 residues. V lost 5 bases and J lost 4; bases outside the gene matches: 4. Germline CDR1 reads SQVTM; CDR2 reads ANQGSEA. CDR3 sequence reads: CSVRDRLYEQYF. The CDR3 coding sequence is TGCAGCGTTAGGGACAGGCTTTACGAGCAGTACTTC.